The source of this T cell receptor (beta chain) is a study of T-cell memory formation after mild COVID-19. Study-wide results and limits: SARS-CoV-2 specificity was not confirmed for second-wave clones peaking on day 37. Clones contracting day 15 to 85 were balanced CD4/CD8; later expanders leaned CD4+.

Trimming shortened V by 1 base and J by 2 bases, and 12 bases separated the two germline ends. CDR1 is DFQATT, CDR2 SNEGSKA, per germline (reference sequence). The CDR3 consists of 14 residues. This clonotype was counted a few times. What it binds is unknown. TCRdb independently ran MiXCR on the 5' RACE reads; one entry per CDR3 protein. The sample yields about 470,000 distinct CDR3 sequences, 25% seen once. The chain is built from TRBV20-1 and TRBJ2-7; possibly TRBD2 for D (6 bases). Material: PBMCs or a T cell subset sorted from them (not recorded which). The receptor was derived from an adult woman who had mild COVID-19 (a few samples of this study predate the infection). Cell type and time point are not known. The CDR3 sequence: CSARVRGRTYEQYF. The CDR3 bases are TGCAGTGCTAGAGTGCGGGGTAGGACCTACGAGCAGTACTTC.